The present entry profiles one TCR beta chain with its context. The record originates from a study of blood T cell repertoires in COVID-19. Study-level background: Both acute and convalescent COVID-19 samples were obtained from the United States, Italy and Spain. Sources were T cells, B-cell-depleted T cells, or PBMCs; the material itself was cDNA or gDNA.

Libraries were prepared by immunoSEQ multiplex PCR; TCRdb keeps only in-frame clonotypes and omits some of them. The sample includes some 70,000 clones, 80% of them seen just once. The ends lost 4 bases at V and 3 bases at J; junction bases unmatched: 7. This CDR3 is built from 16 residues. Germline CDR1 and CDR2: SGDLS and YYNGEE. Sequenced material: peripheral blood. The J gene is TRBJ2-3, the V gene TRBV9; 11 nucleotides agree with TRBD1. This clonotype was sampled from a human donor in a cohort sampled during active COVID-19. The CDR3, as DNA: TGTGCCAGCAGCTCCGGACAGGGGGCTTCTACAGATACGCAGTATTTT. Translating gives CASSSGQGASTDTQYF.